Listed here is a single T cell receptor (beta chain). The antigen remains unidentified. Drawing of peripheral blood yielded about 9.8 milliliters from each donor. They isolated at least 6.5 million PBMCs from each sample. Total RNA, at least 5 micrograms per sample, came from PBMCs. The data belong to a study of blood T cells in healthy people across ages. General observations from the study: Per million T cells, TCR beta diversity dropped roughly linearly as age increased.

With 3 bases clipped from V and 5 bases from J, the junction kept 7 bases outside the gene matches. The CDR3 sequence is 15 residues long. Germline V lookup: CDR1 SGHRS, CDR2 YFSETQ. Then a second PCR, running roughly 6 to 11 cycles, was carried out with a sample-barcoded 5' primer and a J-beta primer mix. Each CDR3 protein is one row after TCRdb ran MiXCR on the 5' RACE reads. Of 1.8 million or so distinct CDR3 sequences listed, about two fifths are singletons. The source of this sequence is a human donor in good health. This rearrangement joins TRBV5-1 to TRBJ1-1; TRBD1 aligns across 10 bases. Sequencing was performed on blood. DNA of the CDR3: TGCGCCAGCAGCTATGGGGGACAGGGGAAGACTGAAGCTTTCTTT. It specifies CASSYGGQGKTEAFF.